Below, 20 T cell receptor beta chains from the same sample are listed, as sequenced in a study of T-cell reconstitution after alpha-beta-depleted transplantation in children. TCRbeta library construction was performed incorporating unique molecular identifiers. Each CDR3 protein is one row after TCRdb ran MiXCR on the PCR reads. The data show 540,000 or so distinct CDR3 sequences, roughly 24% seen once. The sequencing used PBMCs, mostly from graft donor cells, collected 360 days after TCRalphabeta/CD19-depleted stem cell transplant. These receptors originate from a boy less than two years old who had a stem cell transplant for acute myeloid leukemia, so the T cells may come from the graft donor.

This clonotype was counted a few times. V usage is TRBV6-5 and J usage is TRBJ2-5; D gene ambiguous. This CDR3 region has 14 residues. The V and J ends lost 2 bases and 5 bases respectively, with 12 bases between them. Germline CDR1 and CDR2: MNHEY and SVGAGI. The CDR3 protein is CASSYEEEWETQYF. The CDR3, as DNA: TGTGCCAGCAGTTACGAAGAGGAGTGGGAGACCCAGTACTTC.

This clonotype was observed at least ten times. The V and J genes are TRBV6-1 and TRBJ1-4, with D possibly being TRBD1 (5 bases). This CDR3 comprises 15 residues. Germline V CDR1 and CDR2: MNHNS, SASEGT. The V end was cut by 5 bases, the J end by 4 bases, with 14 bases between. The CDR3 spells CASSPPGLRNEKLFF. In DNA, the CDR3 is TGTGCCAGCAGTCCTCCGGGACTCCGTAATGAAAAACTGTTTTTT.

The V and J genes are TRBV20-1 and TRBJ2-3; TRBD2 matches 13 bases. J gave up 4 bases and V 5 bases, and 3 bases lay outside the gene matches. Germline CDR1 DFQATT, CDR2 SNEGSKA (reference sequence). The CDR3 has 14 residues. The CDR3 region is CSAGGTSGADTQYF. The CDR3 DNA reads as TGCAGTGCTGGCGGGACTAGCGGGGCAGATACGCAGTATTTT.

Written as DNA, the CDR3 is TGTGCCAGCAGCCAAGCTGGCGGAGCGGGGCCCCAGCATTTT. As protein: CASSQAGGAGPQHF. The genes are TRBV3-1 and TRBJ1-5, with D uncertain. The germline CDR1 and CDR2 sequences are LGHDT and YNNKEL (reference sequence). The V and J ends lost 1 base and 9 bases respectively, with 13 bases between them. This CDR3 has 14 amino acids.

Many counts were recorded for this clonotype. The rearrangement uses TRBV4-1 and TRBJ2-1, with D perhaps TRBD2 (5 bases). Germline V gene sequence: CDR1 MGHRA, CDR2 YSYEKL. The V end was cut by 3 bases, the J end by 0 bases, with 15 bases between. There are 17 residues in the CDR3. The DNA for the CDR3 is TGCGCCAGCAGCCAGGAGACTTCTGCGGGCTCCTACAATGAGCAGTTCTTC. Protein product: CASSQETSAGSYNEQFF.

This chain joins TRBV6-1 and TRBJ1-5; 8 nucleotides match TRBD1. CDR3 length: 14 amino acids. Trimming cost V 4 bases and J 7 bases; bases outside gene matches: 6. The germline V gene encodes CDR1 MNHNS and CDR2 SASEGT. CDR3 bases: TGTGCCAGCAGTGTCACAGGGGGTGAGCAGCCCCAGCATTTT. Protein: CASSVTGGEQPQHF.

This clonotype appeared a few times. The J gene is TRBJ2-1, the V gene TRBV11-2, with TRBD1 matching over 8 bases. CDR1 is SGHAT and CDR2 is FQNNGV in the germline V gene. The CDR3 has 14 residues. Trimming at V came to 8 bases and at J to 9 bases, leaving 12 bases not matched to a gene. The DNA for the CDR3 is TGTGCCAGCGATACGGGGCAGGGGGCGGGTGAGCAGTTCTTC. As protein: CASDTGQGAGEQFF.

The genes are TRBV7-9 and TRBJ2-3; 9 nucleotides line up with TRBD2. V shed 5 bases, J shed 0 bases, and the junction held 3 bases outside the gene matches. Germline V gene lookup returns CDR1 SEHNR and CDR2 FQNEAQ (reference sequence). CDR3 length: 15 amino acids. The CDR3 loop is CASSKAGGSTDTQYF. Here the CDR3 DNA reads TGTGCCAGCAGCAAAGCGGGGGGTAGCACAGATACGCAGTATTTT.

Points on this clonotype: An end of the junction differs from the germline gene, which may be a read error. CDR3 DNA: TGTGCCAGCAGCCCTAACAGGGACCCCTACAATGAGCAGTTGTTC. This translates into CASSPNRDPYNEQLF. This rearrangement joins TRBV6-2 or TRBV6-3 to TRBJ2-1; a possible D gene is TRBD1 (6 bases). This CDR3 comprises 15 residues. Germline assignment: CDR1 MNHEY and CDR2 SVGEGT.

J is TRBJ2-2 and V is TRBV15; unclear D gene. V lost 0 bases, J lost 6 bases, and 11 bases lay in between. The CDR3 is 15 residues long. Germline V CDR1 and CDR2: LNHNV, YYDKDF (reference sequence). For the CDR3, the DNA is TGTGCCACCAGCAGAGATGGGTTCTCTCCCGGGGAGCTGTTTTTT. As protein: CATSRDGFSPGELFF.

This clonotype appeared a few times. The genes are TRBV15 and TRBJ2-7; D unclear. The CDR3 consists of 13 residues. Trimming removed 0 bases from V and 4 bases from J, with 7 bases in between. Germline V gene data show CDR1 as LNHNV and CDR2 as YYDKDF (reference sequence). The CDR3 protein is CATSRDGTYEQYF. For the CDR3, the DNA is TGTGCCACCAGCAGAGACGGTACTTACGAGCAGTACTTC.

CDR3 amino acids: CASSFIIPEQGETQYF. CDR3 nucleotide sequence: TGTGCCAGCAGCTTTATCATCCCGGAGCAGGGAGAGACCCAGTACTTC. The rearrangement joins TRBV7-9 to TRBJ2-5; weak D call: TRBD1 (5 bases). The CDR3 is made up of 16 amino acids. Between the trimmed V and J ends, which lost 3 bases and 4 bases, there was a span of 18 bases. CDR1 is SEHNR, CDR2 FQNEAQ, per germline (reference sequence).

This clonotype has at least ten counts. The chain couples TRBV7-2 to TRBJ2-7, with D tentatively TRBD2 (7 bases). Trimming stripped 4 bases from V and 1 base from J, with 14 bases between. The CDR3 consists of 15 residues. CDR1 SGHTA and CDR2 FQGNSA come from the germline V gene. The CDR3 region is CASSSPGGTSYEQYF. The CDR3 bases are TGTGCCAGCAGCTCCCCGGGGGGCACTTCCTACGAGCAGTACTTC.

This clonotype was picked up a small number of times. The chain employs TRBV20-1 and TRBJ1-2, with TRBD1 as a possible D gene (6 bases). Per germline, CDR1 DFQATT and CDR2 SNEGSKA (reference sequence). This CDR3 region has 14 residues. V lost 1 base to trimming and J lost 2 bases, with 11 bases between them. This CDR3 reads CSARADRPNYGYTF. The CDR3 DNA reads TGCAGTGCTAGAGCGGACAGACCGAACTATGGCTACACCTTC.

V gene TRBV20-1 combines with J gene TRBJ1-1; the D gene is possibly TRBD1 (6 bases). CDR3 length: 14 residues. The germline V gene encodes CDR1 DFQATT and CDR2 SNEGSKA (reference sequence). The ends were cut back, 4 bases at V and 1 base at J, with 13 bases in the middle. CDR3 DNA: TGCAGTGCTAATTACAGGGTGAGGAACACTGAAGCTTTCTTT. Translating it yields CSANYRVRNTEAFF.

This clonotype appeared a few times. This chain connects TRBV7-6 to TRBJ2-5, with TRBD2 matching over 9 bases. Germline values: CDR1 SGHVS, CDR2 FNYEAQ. The CDR3 consists of 16 residues. V shed 6 bases and J 4 bases; nucleotides not matched to a gene: 12. The CDR3 sequence is CASSLTKAGGPETQYF. The DNA for the CDR3 is TGTGCCAGCAGTCTCACTAAAGCGGGGGGCCCAGAGACCCAGTACTTC. The variable domain in full, completed from reference TRBV7-6 and TRBJ2-5, reads GAGVSQSPRYKVTKRGQDVALRCDPISGHVSLYWYRQALGQGPEFLTYFNYEAQQDKSGLPNDRFSAERPEGSISTLTIQRTEQRDSAMYRCASSLTKAGGPETQYFGPGTRLLVL.

This clonotype was seen more than once but under ten times. The V gene is TRBV20-1, the J gene TRBJ2-1; TRBD2 agrees at 8 bases. The CDR3 has 14 amino acids. Germline values: CDR1 DFQATT, CDR2 SNEGSKA (reference sequence). V lost 2 bases and J lost 4; bases outside the gene matches: 4. CDR3 DNA: TGCAGTGCTAGACTAGCGGGCAATTACAATGAGCAGTTCTTC. Protein sequence: CSARLAGNYNEQFF.

The rearrangement uses TRBV12-3 or TRBV12-4 and TRBJ2-1, with a weak D call TRBD1 (5 bases). CDR3 length: 11 residues. V was shortened by 6 bases and J by 9 bases, with 9 bases between the two germline ends. CDR3 sequence reads: CASRIGVEQFF. The CDR3 DNA is TGTGCCAGCAGGATAGGGGTTGAGCAGTTCTTC.

This clonotype has a count of ten or more. The rearrangement joins TRBV11-1 to TRBJ2-1; 9 bases map to TRBD1. The CDR3 has 18 residues. Germline V lookup: CDR1 SGHAT, CDR2 FQDESV (reference sequence). J lost 6 bases, V lost 4 bases, and 16 bases had no gene match. CDR3 in DNA: TGTGCCAGCAGCTCCCAATTGGGACAGGGAGGGTCAGGCAATGAGCAGTTCTTC. Amino acids: CASSSQLGQGGSGNEQFF.

This clonotype was observed a few times. The J gene is TRBJ2-7, the V gene TRBV10-3; 10 bases are shared with TRBD1. The CDR3 runs to 17 residues. With 10 bases clipped from V and 4 bases from J, the junction kept 19 bases outside the gene matches. The germline V gene has CDR1 ENHRY and CDR2 SYGVKD. The chain's CDR3 is CASQPHAAGTGVYEQYV. In DNA, the CDR3 is TGTGCCAGTCAGCCCCACGCAGCCGGGACAGGGGTGTACGAGCAGTACGTC.